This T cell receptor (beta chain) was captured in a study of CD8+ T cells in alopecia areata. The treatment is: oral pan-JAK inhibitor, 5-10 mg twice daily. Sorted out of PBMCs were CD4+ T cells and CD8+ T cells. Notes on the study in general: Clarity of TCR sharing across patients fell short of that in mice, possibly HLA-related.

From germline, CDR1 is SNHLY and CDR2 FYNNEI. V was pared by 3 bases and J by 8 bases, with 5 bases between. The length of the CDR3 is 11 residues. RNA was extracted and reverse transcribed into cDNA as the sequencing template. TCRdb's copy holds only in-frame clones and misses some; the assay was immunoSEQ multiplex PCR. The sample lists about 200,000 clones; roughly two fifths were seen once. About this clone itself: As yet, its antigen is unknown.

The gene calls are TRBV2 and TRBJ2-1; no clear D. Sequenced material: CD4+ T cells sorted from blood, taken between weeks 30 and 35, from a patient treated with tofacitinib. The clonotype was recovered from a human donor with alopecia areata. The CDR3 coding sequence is TGTGCCAGCAGTGATCGACATGAGCAGTTCTTC. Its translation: CASSDRHEQFF.